This T cell receptor (beta chain) originates from a study of cytomegalovirus exposure and HLA in healthy donors. Study results and caveats: A few chains linked to CMV were shown in vitro to be specific for CMV antigens. According to reports, the classifier identified cytomegalovirus status with high specificity and sensitivity. In most subjects, TCR beta sequences reportedly gave accurate predictions of HLA-A and HLA-B alleles.

The CDR3 loop spans 17 amino acids. With 0 bases removed from V and 5 bases from J, the gap between germline ends came to 16 bases. In germline, CDR1 is MGHRA, CDR2 YSYEKL. PCR was performed using 60 Vbeta and 13 Jbeta primers. TCRdb keeps only in-frame clones here, not all; method: immunoSEQ multiplex PCR. Among roughly 120,000 clones listed, 80% were seen once. As regards this clone: Its antigen is unidentified.

This receptor was taken from a male donor in good health and CMV-seronegative. The chain links TRBV4-1 to TRBJ2-2; D is uncertain. Sequencing used PBMCs. The CDR3 DNA reads as TGCGCCAGCAGCCAAGATCAGCCCCAGGCTGAAACCGGGGAGCTGTTTTTT. Protein: CASSQDQPQAETGELFF.